This T cell receptor beta chain was captured by sequencing in a study of cytomegalovirus exposure and HLA in healthy donors. Study-wide background: The roughly 110 validation repertoires matched the roughly 700 first-cohort repertoires in platform, a later analysis reported.

TCRdb's table, derived via immunoSEQ multiplex PCR, lists solely in-frame clones and lacks some. The sample lists 200,000 to 250,000 clones, roughly 84% occurring once. The CDR3 loop spans 16 amino acids. Germline-derived CDR1 and CDR2 are MNHNS and SASEGT. J gave up 4 bases and V 2 bases, and 10 bases lay outside the gene matches. As for this clone: No antigen is known for it.

Study results and limitations: Overall, under 200 TCR beta chains were annotated as cytomegalovirus-associated.

This chain links TRBV6-1 with TRBJ1-2; 7 bases are shared with TRBD1. Sequencing input: PBMCs. The TCR originated in a woman aged 18-29 years in good health and CMV-seropositive. CDR3 region: CASSEIFETGIYGYTF. DNA for the CDR3: TGTGCCAGCAGTGAAATATTCGAGACAGGGATCTATGGCTACACCTTC.